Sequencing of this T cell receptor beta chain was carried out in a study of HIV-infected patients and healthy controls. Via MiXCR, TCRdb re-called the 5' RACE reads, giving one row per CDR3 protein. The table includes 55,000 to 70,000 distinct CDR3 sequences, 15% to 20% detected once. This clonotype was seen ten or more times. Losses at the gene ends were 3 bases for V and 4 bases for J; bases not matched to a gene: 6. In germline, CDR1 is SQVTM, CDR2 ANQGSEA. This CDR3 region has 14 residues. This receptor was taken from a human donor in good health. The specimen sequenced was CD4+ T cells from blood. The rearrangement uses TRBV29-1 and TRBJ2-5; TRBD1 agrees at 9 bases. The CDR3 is CSVDAGQGIETQYF. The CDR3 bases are TGCAGCGTTGATGCCGGACAGGGGATAGAGACCCAGTACTTC.